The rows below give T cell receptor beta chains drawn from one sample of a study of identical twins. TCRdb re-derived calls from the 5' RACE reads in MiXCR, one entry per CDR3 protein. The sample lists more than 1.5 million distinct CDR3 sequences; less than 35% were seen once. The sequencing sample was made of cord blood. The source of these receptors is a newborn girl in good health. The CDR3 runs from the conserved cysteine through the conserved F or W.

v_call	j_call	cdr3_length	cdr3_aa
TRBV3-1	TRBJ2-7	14	CASSQAAGGSEQYF
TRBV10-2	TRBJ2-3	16	CASSPGLSLSTDTQYF
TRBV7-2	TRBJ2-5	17	CASSFPGLAGGYNEQYF
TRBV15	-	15	CATSRGDRGRDEQYF
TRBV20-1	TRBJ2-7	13	CSARGRFSYEQYF
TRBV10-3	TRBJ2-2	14	CAISEGAATGELFF
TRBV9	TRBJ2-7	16	CASSVDLRQGIGEQYF
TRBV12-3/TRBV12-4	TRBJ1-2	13	CASGQGGFYGYTF
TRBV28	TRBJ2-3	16	CASIGRVWDSTDTQYF
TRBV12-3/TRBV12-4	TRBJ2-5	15	CASSLTGGALRNQYF
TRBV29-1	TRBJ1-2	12	CSTTGAGQGYTF
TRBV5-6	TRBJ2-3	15	CASSLRSESTDTQYF
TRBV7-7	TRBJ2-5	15	CASSFNSGRVETRYF
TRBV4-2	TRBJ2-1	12	CASSQDSNEQFF
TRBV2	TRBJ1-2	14	CASSDFGTNYGYTF
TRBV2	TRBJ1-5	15	CASSLQGLGNQPQHF
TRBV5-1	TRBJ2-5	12	CASSFPPETQYF
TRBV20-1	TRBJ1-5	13	CSARATPNQPQHF
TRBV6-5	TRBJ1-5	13	CASTSNTGQPQHF
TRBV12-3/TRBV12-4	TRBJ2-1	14	CASSFLRAVNEQFF
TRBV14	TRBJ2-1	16	CASSQGMAGGRNEQFF
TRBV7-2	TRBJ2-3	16	CASSPRAQSLLDTQYF
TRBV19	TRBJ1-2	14	CASRSRQRLYGYTF
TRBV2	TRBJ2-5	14	CASSEGTLQETQYF
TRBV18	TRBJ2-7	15	CASSPTSGTPYEQYF
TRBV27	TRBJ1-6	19	CASSLSVEGGGLYNSPLHF
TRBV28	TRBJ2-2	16	CASSSQVKDRTGELFF
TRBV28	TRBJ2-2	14	CASSFSGPAGELFF
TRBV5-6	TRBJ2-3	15	CVSSLVAGGTDTQYF
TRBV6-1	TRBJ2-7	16	CASSEGWGRVDYEQYF
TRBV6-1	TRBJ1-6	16	CASSDPGQGYNSPLHF
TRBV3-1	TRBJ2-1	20	CASSPRPGRLAGGSYNEQFF